The 9 T cell receptor beta chains below come from one sample, sequenced in a study of technical replicates of blood from a few donors (dated by TCRdb to about 2017). The library relied on the immunoSEQ multiplex PCR assay. TCRdb's version of the immuneACCESS table is confined to in-frame rearrangements and falls short of the full clone set. An unresolved V gene accounts for under half of the shortfall where checked; the remainder is of unknown origin. This sample is represented by tens of thousands of clones; 75% to 95% of them were singletons. About 0.4% of the sample is in the top ten clones. The sample comprised T cells isolated from PBMCs. These receptors were taken from a human donor in good health. Some clones in this sample may be carry-over from other donors' samples.

The V call is TRBV9, the J call TRBJ2-5; 11 nucleotides match TRBD2. The CDR3 is 15 residues long. Trimming removed 3 bases from V and 4 bases from J; junction bases left unmatched: 5. Looked up from germline, CDR1 is SGDLS and CDR2 is YYNGEE. CDR3 in DNA: TGTGCCAGCAGCGCCTTGACTAGCGGGATAGAGACCCAGTACTTC. Translating gives CASSALTSGIETQYF.

The V call is TRBV6-1, the J call TRBJ2-2, with 7 bases aligning to TRBD2. The J segment lost 5 bases and the V segment lost 1 base, leaving 10 bases of the junction unmatched. This CDR3 spans 17 amino acids. Germline CDR1 reads MNHNS; CDR2 reads SASEGT. CDR3 sequence reads: CASSEGGQGGRTGELFF. Here the CDR3 DNA reads TGTGCCAGCAGTGAAGGAGGGCAGGGAGGGAGGACCGGGGAGCTGTTTTTT.

This sequence joins TRBV11-2 and TRBJ2-7, with TRBD1 identical over 7 bases. The germline V gene has CDR1 SGHAT and CDR2 FQNNGV. V dropped 5 bases and J dropped 3; count of bases not matched to a gene: 7. The CDR3 spans 14 residues. Written as DNA, the CDR3 is TGTGCCAGCAGCGCCGGGACAGCTGGCTACGAGCAGTACTTC. Translation gives CASSAGTAGYEQYF.

Points on this clone: This same CDR3 is encoded by further DNA sequences in the sample. The V gene is TRBV27, the J gene TRBJ2-1; D not certain. The CDR3 is 13 residues long. The ends were cut back, 2 bases at V and 5 bases at J, with 7 bases in the middle. Per the germline V gene, CDR1 is MNHEY and CDR2 is SMNVEV (reference sequence). The CDR3 loop reads CASSLGRNNEQFF. The CDR3 DNA sequence: TGTGCCAGCAGTTTAGGCAGGAACAATGAGCAGTTCTTC.

The J gene is TRBJ1-4, the V gene TRBV19; D call uncertain. Trimming took 3 bases from V and 3 from J, leaving 8 bases between them. From germline, CDR1 is LNHDA and CDR2 SQIVND (reference sequence). The CDR3 is 14 residues long. The CDR3 protein is CASSIRQANEKLFF. As DNA, the CDR3 is TGTGCCAGTAGTATTAGGCAGGCTAATGAAAAACTGTTTTTT.

The rearrangement links TRBV10-3 to TRBJ2-2; D unresolved. CDR3 length: 13 amino acids. The germline gives CDR1 ENHRY, CDR2 SYGVKD. Deletions cut 3 bases from V and 8 bases from J, with 10 bases between. The chain's CDR3 is CAISEKDFGELFF. The CDR3 bases are TGTGCCATCAGTGAAAAAGACTTTGGGGAGCTGTTTTTT.

CDR3 sequence (DNA): TGTGCCATAACAGGGCAGGGCAACGAGCAGTACTTC. Amino acids: CAITGQGNEQYF. The chain uses TRBV6-6 and TRBJ2-7, with TRBD1 as a possible D gene (6 bases). V was shortened by 10 bases and J by 5 bases, with 15 bases between the two germline ends. Germline CDR1 and CDR2: MNHNY and SVGAGI (reference sequence). The CDR3 totals 12 residues.

This chain connects TRBV30 to TRBJ2-5, with TRBD2 matching 8 bases. The V and J ends lost 2 bases and 1 base, in that order; junction bases with no gene match: 6. The V gene's germline CDR1 is GTSNPN and CDR2 SVGIG (reference sequence). This CDR3 has 15 amino acids. CDR3 loop: CAWSFGSGVQETQYF. Here the CDR3 DNA reads TGTGCCTGGAGTTTCGGTAGCGGGGTCCAAGAGACCCAGTACTTC. Full variable domain (outside the CDR3, taken from reference TRBV30 and TRBJ2-5): SQTIHQWPATLVQPVGSPLSLECTVEGTSNPNLYWYRQAAGRGLQLLFYSVGIGQISSEVPQNLSASRPQDRQFILSSKKLLLSDSGFYLCAWSFGSGVQETQYFGPGTRLLVL.

The chain combines TRBV30 with TRBJ2-7, with TRBD2 matching 11 bases. The germline V gene has CDR1 GTSNPN and CDR2 SVGIG (reference sequence). J lost 1 base, V lost 7 bases, and 3 bases had no gene match. CDR3 length: 13 residues. Here the CDR3 reads CASGTSGSYEQYF. For the CDR3, the DNA is TGTGCCTCCGGGACTAGCGGTTCCTACGAGCAGTACTTC. The variable domain in full, completed from reference TRBV30 and TRBJ2-7, reads SQTIHQWPATLVQPVGSPLSLECTVEGTSNPNLYWYRQAAGRGLQLLFYSVGIGQISSEVPQNLSASRPQDRQFILSSKKLLLSDSGFYLCASGTSGSYEQYFGPGTRLTVT.